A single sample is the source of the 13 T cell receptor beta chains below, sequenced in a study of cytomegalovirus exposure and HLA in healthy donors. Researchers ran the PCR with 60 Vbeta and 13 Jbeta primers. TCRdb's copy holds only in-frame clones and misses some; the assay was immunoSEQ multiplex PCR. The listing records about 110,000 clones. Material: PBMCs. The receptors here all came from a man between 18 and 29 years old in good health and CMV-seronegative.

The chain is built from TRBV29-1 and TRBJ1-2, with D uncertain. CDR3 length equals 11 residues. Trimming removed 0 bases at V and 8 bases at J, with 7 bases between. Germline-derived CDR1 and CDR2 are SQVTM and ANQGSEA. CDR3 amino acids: CSVEDRRGYTF. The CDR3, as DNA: TGCAGCGTTGAAGATCGGAGAGGCTACACCTTC.

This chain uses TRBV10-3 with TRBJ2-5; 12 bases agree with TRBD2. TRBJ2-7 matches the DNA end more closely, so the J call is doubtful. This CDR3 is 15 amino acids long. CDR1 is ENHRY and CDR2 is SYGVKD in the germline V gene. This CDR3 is CAIRGGLAGSYEQYF. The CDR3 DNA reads TGTGCCATCAGAGGGGGACTAGCGGGCTCCTACGAGCAGTACTTC.

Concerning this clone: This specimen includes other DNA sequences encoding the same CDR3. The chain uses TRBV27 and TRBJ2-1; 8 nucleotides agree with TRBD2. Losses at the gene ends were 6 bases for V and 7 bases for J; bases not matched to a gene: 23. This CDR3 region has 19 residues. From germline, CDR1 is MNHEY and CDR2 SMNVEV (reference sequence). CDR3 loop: CASSSLLGGRSGSRNEQFF. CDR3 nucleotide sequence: TGTGCCAGCAGCTCGCTGCTTGGCGGACGGAGCGGGAGTAGGAATGAGCAGTTCTTC.

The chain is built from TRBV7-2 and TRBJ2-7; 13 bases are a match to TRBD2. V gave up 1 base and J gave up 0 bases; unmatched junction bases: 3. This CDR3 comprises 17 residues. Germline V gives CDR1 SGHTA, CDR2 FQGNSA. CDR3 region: CASSLELAGGSSYEQYF. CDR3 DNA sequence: TGTGCCAGCAGCTTAGAACTAGCGGGAGGGAGCTCCTACGAGCAGTACTTC.

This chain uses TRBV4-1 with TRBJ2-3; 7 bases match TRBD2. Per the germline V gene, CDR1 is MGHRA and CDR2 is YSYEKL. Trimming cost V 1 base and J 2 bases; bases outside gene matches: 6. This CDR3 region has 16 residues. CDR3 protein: CASSQVSSGVTDTQYF. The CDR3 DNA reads TGCGCCAGCAGCCAAGTTTCTAGCGGAGTCACAGATACGCAGTATTTT.

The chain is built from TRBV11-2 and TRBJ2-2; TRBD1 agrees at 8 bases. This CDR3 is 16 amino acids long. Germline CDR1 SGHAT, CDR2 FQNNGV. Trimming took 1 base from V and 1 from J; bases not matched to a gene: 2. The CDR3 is CASSLVRGLNTGELFF. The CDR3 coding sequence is TGTGCCAGCAGCTTAGTCAGGGGGCTGAACACCGGGGAGCTGTTTTTT.

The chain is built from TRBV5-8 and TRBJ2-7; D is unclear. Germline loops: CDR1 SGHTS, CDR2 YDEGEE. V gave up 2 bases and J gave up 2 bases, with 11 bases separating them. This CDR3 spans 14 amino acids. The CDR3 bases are TGTGCCAGCAGCTTTAACCACGGAGCCTACGAGCAGTACTTC. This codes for CASSFNHGAYEQYF.

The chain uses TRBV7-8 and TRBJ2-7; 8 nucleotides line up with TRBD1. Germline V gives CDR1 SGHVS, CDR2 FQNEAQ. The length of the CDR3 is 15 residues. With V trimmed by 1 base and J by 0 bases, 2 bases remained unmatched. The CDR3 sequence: CASSLEQGDSYEQYF. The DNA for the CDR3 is TGTGCCAGCAGCTTAGAACAGGGGGACTCCTACGAGCAGTACTTC. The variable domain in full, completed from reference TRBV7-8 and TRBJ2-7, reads GAGVSQSPRYKVAKRGQDVALRCDPISGHVSLFWYQQALGQGPEFLTYFQNEAQLDKSGLPSDRFFAERPEGSVSTLKIQRTQQEDSAVYLCASSLEQGDSYEQYFGPGTRLTVT.

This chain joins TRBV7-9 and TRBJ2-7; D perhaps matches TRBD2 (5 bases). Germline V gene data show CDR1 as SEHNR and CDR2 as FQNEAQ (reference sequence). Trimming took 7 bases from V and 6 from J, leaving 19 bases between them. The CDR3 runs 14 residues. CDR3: CASNHYPGLTEQYF. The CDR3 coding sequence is TGTGCCAGCAACCACTACCCGGGGTTAACCGAGCAGTACTTC.

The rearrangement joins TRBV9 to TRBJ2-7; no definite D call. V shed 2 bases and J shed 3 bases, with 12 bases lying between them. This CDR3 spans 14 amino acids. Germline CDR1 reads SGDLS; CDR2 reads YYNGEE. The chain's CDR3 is CASSVVAEDYEQYF. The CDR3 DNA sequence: TGTGCCAGCAGCGTCGTGGCAGAGGACTACGAGCAGTACTTC. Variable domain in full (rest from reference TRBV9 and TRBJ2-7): DSGVTQTPKHLITATGQRVTLRCSPRSGDLSVYWYQQSLDQGLQFLIQYYNGEERAKGNILERFSAQQFPDLHSELNLSSLELGDSALYFCASSVVAEDYEQYFGPGTRLTVT.

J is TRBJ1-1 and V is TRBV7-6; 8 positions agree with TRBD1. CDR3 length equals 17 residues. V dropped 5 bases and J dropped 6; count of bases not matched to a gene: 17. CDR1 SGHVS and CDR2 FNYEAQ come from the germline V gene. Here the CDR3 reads CASSAARGQSPTSEAFF. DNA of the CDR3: TGTGCCAGCAGCGCCGCCAGGGGGCAGTCTCCGACATCTGAAGCTTTCTTT.

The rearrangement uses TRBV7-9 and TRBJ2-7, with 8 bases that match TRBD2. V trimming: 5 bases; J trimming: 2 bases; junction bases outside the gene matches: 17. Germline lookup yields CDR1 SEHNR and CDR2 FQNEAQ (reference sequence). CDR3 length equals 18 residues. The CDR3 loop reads CASSPPWAGGPNTYEQYF. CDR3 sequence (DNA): TGTGCCAGCAGCCCGCCCTGGGCGGGAGGCCCCAATACCTACGAGCAGTACTTC.

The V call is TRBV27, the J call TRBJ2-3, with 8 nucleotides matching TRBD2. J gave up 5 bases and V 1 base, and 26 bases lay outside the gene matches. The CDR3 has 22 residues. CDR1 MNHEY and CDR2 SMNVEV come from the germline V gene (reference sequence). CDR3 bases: TGTGCCAGCAGTTTATACGCCCCGCTGGGACTAGGCGGACCCAGGGGCATAGATACGCAGTATTTT. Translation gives CASSLYAPLGLGGPRGIDTQYF.